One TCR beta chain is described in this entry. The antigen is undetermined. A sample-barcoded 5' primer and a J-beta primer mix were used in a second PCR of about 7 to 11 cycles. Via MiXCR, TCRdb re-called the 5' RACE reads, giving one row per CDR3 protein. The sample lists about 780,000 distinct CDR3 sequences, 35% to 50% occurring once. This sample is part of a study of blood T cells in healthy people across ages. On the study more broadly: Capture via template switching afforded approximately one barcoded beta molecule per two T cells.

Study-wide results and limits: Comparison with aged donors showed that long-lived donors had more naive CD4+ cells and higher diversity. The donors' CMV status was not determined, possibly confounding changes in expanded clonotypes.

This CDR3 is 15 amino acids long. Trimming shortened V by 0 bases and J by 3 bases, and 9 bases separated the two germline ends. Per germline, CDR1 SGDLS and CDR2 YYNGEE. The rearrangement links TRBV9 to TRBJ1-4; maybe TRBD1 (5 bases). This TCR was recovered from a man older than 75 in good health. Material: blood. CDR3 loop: CASSVEGRSNEKLFF. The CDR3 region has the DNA TGTGCCAGCAGCGTAGAGGGACGGTCTAATGAAAAACTGTTTTTT.